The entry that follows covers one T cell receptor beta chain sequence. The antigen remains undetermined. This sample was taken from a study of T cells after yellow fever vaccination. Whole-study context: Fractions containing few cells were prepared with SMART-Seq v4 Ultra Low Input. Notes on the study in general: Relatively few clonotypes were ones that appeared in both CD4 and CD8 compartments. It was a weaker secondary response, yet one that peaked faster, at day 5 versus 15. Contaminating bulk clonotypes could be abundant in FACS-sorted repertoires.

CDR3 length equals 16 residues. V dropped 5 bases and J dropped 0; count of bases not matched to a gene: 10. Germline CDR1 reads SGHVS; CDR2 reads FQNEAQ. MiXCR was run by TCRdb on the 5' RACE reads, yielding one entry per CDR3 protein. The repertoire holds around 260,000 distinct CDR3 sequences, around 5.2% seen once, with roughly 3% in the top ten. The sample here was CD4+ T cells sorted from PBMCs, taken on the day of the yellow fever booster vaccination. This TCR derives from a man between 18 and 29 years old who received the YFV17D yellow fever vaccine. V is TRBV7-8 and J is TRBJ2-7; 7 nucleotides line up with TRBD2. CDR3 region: CASSPRALAASYEQYF. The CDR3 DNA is TGTGCCAGCAGCCCCCGGGCCCTAGCGGCCTCCTACGAGCAGTACTTC.